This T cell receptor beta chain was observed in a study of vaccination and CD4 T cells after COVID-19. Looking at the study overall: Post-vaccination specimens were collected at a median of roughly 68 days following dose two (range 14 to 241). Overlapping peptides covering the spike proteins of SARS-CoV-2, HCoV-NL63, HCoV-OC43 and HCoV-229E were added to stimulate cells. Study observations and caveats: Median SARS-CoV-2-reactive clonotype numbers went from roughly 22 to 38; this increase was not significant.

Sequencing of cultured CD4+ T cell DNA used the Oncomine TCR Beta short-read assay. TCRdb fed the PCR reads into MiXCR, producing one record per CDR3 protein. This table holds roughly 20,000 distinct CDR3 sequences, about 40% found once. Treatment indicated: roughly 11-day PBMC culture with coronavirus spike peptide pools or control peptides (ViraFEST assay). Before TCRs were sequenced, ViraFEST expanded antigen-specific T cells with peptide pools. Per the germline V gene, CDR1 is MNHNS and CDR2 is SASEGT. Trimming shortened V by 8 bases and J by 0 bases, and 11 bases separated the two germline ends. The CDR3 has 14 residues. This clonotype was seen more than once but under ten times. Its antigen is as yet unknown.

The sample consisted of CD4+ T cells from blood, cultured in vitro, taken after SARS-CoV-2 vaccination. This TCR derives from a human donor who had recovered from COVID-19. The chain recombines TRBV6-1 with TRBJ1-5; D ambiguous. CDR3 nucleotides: TGTGCCAGCCGATCGGGGTATAGCAATCAGCCCCAGCATTTT. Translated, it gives CASRSGYSNQPQHF.